These 10 T cell receptor beta chains share one sample of origin, sequenced in a study of cytomegalovirus exposure and HLA in healthy donors. With 60 Vbeta and 13 Jbeta primers, the PCR was carried out. The data were produced by immunoSEQ multiplex PCR, yet TCRdb's version contains in-frame clones alone and is incomplete. The table lists around 200,000 clones, around 83% of them singletons. Sequencing was carried out using PBMCs. The receptors here all came from a girl aged 5-17 years in good health and CMV-seronegative.

The chain has TRBV28 and TRBJ2-2, with 12 nucleotides matching TRBD2. Germline V gene data show CDR1 as MDHEN and CDR2 as SYDVKM. The length of the CDR3 is 14 residues. The V segment lost 4 bases and the J segment 6 bases; nucleotides outside the gene matches: 0. CDR3 region: CASSSSGRAGELFF. CDR3 nucleotide sequence: TGTGCCAGCAGTTCTAGCGGGAGGGCCGGGGAGCTGTTTTTT.

The sample holds a few counts of this clone. This chain joins TRBV5-6 and TRBJ1-3; D remains unclear. The CDR3 totals 14 residues. Germline CDR1 is SGHDT and CDR2 is YYEEEE. Trimming removed 5 bases at V and 4 bases at J, with 13 bases between. In nucleotides, the CDR3 is TGTGCCAGCAGAGCGGGATTCTCGGGAAACACCATATATTTT. Encoded protein: CASRAGFSGNTIYF.

The V and J genes are TRBV4-1 and TRBJ1-5, with a possible D match to TRBD1 (6 bases). The CDR3 covers 18 residues. V lost 1 base to trimming and J lost 1 base, with 17 bases between them. Germline V lookup: CDR1 MGHRA, CDR2 YSYEKL. DNA for the CDR3: TGCGCCAGCAGCCAAGGAGCCACAGGGTCTATGAGCAATCAGCCCCAGCATTTT. The encoded protein is CASSQGATGSMSNQPQHF.

The rearrangement uses TRBV19 and TRBJ2-3, with D maybe TRBD2 (6 bases). Trimming pared 7 bases from V and 3 bases from J, leaving 17 bases between. The V gene's germline CDR1 is LNHDA and CDR2 SQIVND (reference sequence). The CDR3 is 15 residues long. This CDR3 is CASIFRLGSTDTQYF. CDR3 in DNA: TGTGCCAGTATCTTCAGACTAGGGAGTACAGATACGCAGTATTTT.

The J gene is TRBJ2-5, the V gene TRBV7-6; 7 bases are a match to TRBD2. Germline lookup yields CDR1 SGHVS and CDR2 FNYEAQ. The CDR3 totals 14 residues. V lost 9 bases to trimming and J lost 0 bases; unmatched junction nucleotides: 7. For the CDR3, the DNA is TGTGCCAGTCGTGCGGGGGTGTACCAAGAGACCCAGTACTTC. The encoded protein is CASRAGVYQETQYF.

This chain connects TRBV5-1 to TRBJ2-2, with D unresolved. V dropped 4 bases and J dropped 4 bases, with 8 bases sitting between them. The CDR3 covers 13 residues. Germline CDR1 SGHRS, CDR2 YFSETQ. DNA for the CDR3: TGCGCCAGCAGCCCATACATCACCGGGGAGCTGTTTTTT. Translated: CASSPYITGELFF.

This chain uses TRBV19 with TRBJ2-7; D may be TRBD1 (6 bases). The CDR3 is 16 residues long. V lost 2 bases, J lost 3 bases, and 17 bases lay in between. Looked up from germline, CDR1 is LNHDA and CDR2 is SQIVND (reference sequence). The CDR3 region is CASSIRAGTTHYEQYF. The CDR3 DNA reads as TGTGCCAGTAGTATACGAGCTGGGACAACCCACTACGAGCAGTACTTC.

The V and J genes are TRBV27 and TRBJ1-2; 8 nucleotides line up with TRBD1. This CDR3 region has 17 residues. The germline V gene has CDR1 MNHEY and CDR2 SMNVEV (reference sequence). After removal of 5 bases from V and 4 bases from J, the junction contained 15 bases not matched to a gene. This chain's CDR3 is CASSPRGRGRSGYGYTF. The CDR3 DNA is TGTGCCAGCAGTCCCCGGGGCAGGGGGCGGTCGGGCTATGGCTACACCTTC.

The chain carries TRBV5-1 and TRBJ2-7, with a tentative D call TRBD1 (6 bases). The CDR3 runs to 15 residues. From germline, CDR1 is SGHRS and CDR2 YFSETQ. Trimming shortened V by 4 bases and J by 5 bases, and 19 bases separated the two germline ends. The CDR3 sequence: CASSPRGLDGDEQYF. Here the CDR3 DNA reads TGCGCCAGCAGCCCAAGGGGGTTGGATGGCGACGAGCAGTACTTC.

V and J are TRBV9 and TRBJ1-1; 8 bases match TRBD1. Germline values: CDR1 SGDLS, CDR2 YYNGEE. This CDR3 contains 15 residues. The junction had 5 bases not matched to a gene; V was cut back by 3 bases and J by 1 base. The CDR3, as DNA: TGTGCCAGCAGCGCCCGGACAGGGACGAACACTGAAGCTTTCTTT. It specifies CASSARTGTNTEAFF.